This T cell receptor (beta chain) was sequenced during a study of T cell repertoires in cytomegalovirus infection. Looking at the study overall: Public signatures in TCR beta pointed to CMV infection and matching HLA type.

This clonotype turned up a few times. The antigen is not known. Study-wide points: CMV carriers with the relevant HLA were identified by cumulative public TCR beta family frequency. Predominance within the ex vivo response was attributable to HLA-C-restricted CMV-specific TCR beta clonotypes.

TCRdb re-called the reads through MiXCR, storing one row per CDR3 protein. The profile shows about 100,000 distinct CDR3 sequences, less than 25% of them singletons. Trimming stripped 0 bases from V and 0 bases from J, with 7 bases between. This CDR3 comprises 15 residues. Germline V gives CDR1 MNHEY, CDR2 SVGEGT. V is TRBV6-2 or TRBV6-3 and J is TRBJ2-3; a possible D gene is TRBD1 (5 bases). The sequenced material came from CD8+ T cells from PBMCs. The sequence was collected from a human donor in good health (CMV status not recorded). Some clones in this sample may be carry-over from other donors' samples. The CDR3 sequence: CASSYSDRSTDTQYF. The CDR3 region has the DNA TGTGCCAGCAGTTACTCCGACAGAAGCACAGATACGCAGTATTTT.